The source of this T cell receptor beta chain is a study of CD4+ T cells in melanoma. Overall study findings and caveats: In melanoma, neoantigen-specific CD4+ T cells reportedly differed in differentiation state. CD8+ T cell, macrophage and B cell function reportedly correlated with neoantigen-specific CD4+ T cells.

Generated by immunoSEQ multiplex PCR, the TCRdb table keeps only in-frame clones and is missing some. The sample lists 10,000 to 13,000 clones; about 72% were seen once. V shed 5 bases and J shed 2 bases, with 8 bases lying between them. CDR1 is SGHVS and CDR2 is FQNEAQ in the germline V gene. The CDR3 consists of 13 residues. In this sample, this clone turned up once. Antigen unknown. The rearrangement joins TRBV7-8 to TRBJ2-3; D not resolved. The sequenced sample was cells from a culture (not recorded whether cultured in vitro). The clonotype was recovered from a human donor with melanoma. The DNA for the CDR3 is TGTGCCAGCAGCCTTAGCCCCACAGATACGCAGTATTTT. Its protein is CASSLSPTDTQYF.